This entry concerns a single T cell receptor (beta chain). The antigen remains undetermined. Germline CDR1 SNHLY, CDR2 FYNNEI. CDR3 length equals 15 residues. Germline trimming cut 3 bases from V and 7 bases from J; bases unmatched to any gene: 7. The protocol was immunoSEQ multiplex PCR, while the TCRdb copy is restricted to in-frame clones and leaves out a portion. The top ten clones hold around 1.5% of a sample with 130,000 or so clones, about 89% of them seen once. The data stem from a study of T cells in localized non-small cell lung cancer. Broader study findings: Heterogeneity stays possible, as sequencing covered only one tumor region. Uninvolved adjacent lung had the highest recorded T cell clonality, with tumor below it. Out of the top 100 tumor clones, a median about 58 were seen in adjacent lung. There was an association of higher blood T cell density with longer overall survival.

V and J are TRBV2 and TRBJ2-1, with TRBD1 matching 9 bases. The material was peripheral blood, obtained before any cancer treatment. This receptor was identified in a female donor of 60 years or more with stage I lung adenocarcinoma. CDR3 protein: CASSDRDRVKNEQFF. The CDR3 DNA is TGTGCCAGCAGTGATAGGGACAGGGTAAAGAATGAGCAGTTCTTC.